A single sample gave rise to the 19 T cell receptor beta chains below, sequenced in a study of OX40 agonist ivuxolimab in advanced cancers. The method was immunoSEQ multiplex PCR; TCRdb's version includes in-frame clones alone and lacks a portion of them. The sample shows roughly 61,000 clones, 70% to 90% of them seen only once. The input for sequencing was CD4+ or CD8+ T cells sorted from blood, taken in a trial of the OX40 agonist ivuxolimab. These receptors came from an adult with an advanced solid tumor such as melanoma, head and neck, liver or kidney cancer.

The V gene is TRBV18, the J gene TRBJ2-7, with no clear D. Germline values: CDR1 KGHSH, CDR2 LQKENI. This CDR3 region has 14 residues. The V end was cut by 5 bases, the J end by 0 bases, with 11 bases between. The CDR3 bases are TGTGCCAGCTCAAAGGACCTAACCTCCTACGAGCAGTACTTC. It is translated as CASSKDLTSYEQYF.

This clone appeared a few times. CDR3 sequence: CASSRGDYSNQPQHF. In DNA, the CDR3 is TGTGCCAGCAGTAGGGGGGACTATAGCAATCAGCCCCAGCATTTT. V and J are TRBV6-1 and TRBJ1-5, with D possibly TRBD1 on 6 matching bases. The CDR3 has 15 amino acids. Trimming removed 5 bases at V and 0 bases at J, with 11 bases between. The V gene's germline CDR1 is MNHNS and CDR2 SASEGT.

The gene calls are TRBV10-3 and TRBJ1-3; D gene uncertain. CDR3 length: 13 residues. Germline V gene data show CDR1 as ENHRY and CDR2 as SYGVKD. Trimming removed 3 bases at V and 0 bases at J, with 3 bases between. The CDR3 spells CAISEPSGNTIYF. As DNA, the CDR3 is TGTGCCATCAGTGAACCCTCTGGAAACACCATATATTTT.

The chain combines TRBV4-3 with TRBJ2-3; possibly TRBD2 for D (6 bases). In germline, CDR1 is LGHNA, CDR2 YSLEER. Trimming took off 0 bases at V and 0 bases at J, with 16 bases between the two ends. CDR3 length: 18 residues. The CDR3 DNA is TGCGCCAGCAGCCAAGATTCCGGGACTTCCACTAGCACAGATACGCAGTATTTT. Translation gives CASSQDSGTSTSTDTQYF.

The rearrangement joins TRBV4-3 to TRBJ2-7; D is tentatively TRBD1 or TRBD2 (6 bases each). Per the germline V gene, CDR1 is LGHNA and CDR2 is YSLEER. The CDR3 covers 14 residues. Trimming took off 0 bases at V and 7 bases at J, with 13 bases between the two ends. The CDR3 DNA reads TGCGCCAGCAGCCAAGATACGGGGGCGCGAGAGCAGTACTTC. Translated, it gives CASSQDTGAREQYF.

This chain connects TRBV7-9 to TRBJ2-2, with TRBD2 matching over 14 bases. This CDR3 comprises 18 residues. Looked up from germline, CDR1 is SEHNR and CDR2 is FQNEAQ (reference sequence). The V segment lost 5 bases and the J segment 5 bases; nucleotides outside the gene matches: 10. As DNA, the CDR3 is TGTGCCAGCAGCAAGGGACTAGCGGGGGCCACGGGGACCGGGGAGCTGTTTTTT. It translates to CASSKGLAGATGTGELFF.

V gene TRBV11-2 combines with J gene TRBJ1-5; D is possibly TRBD1 (5 bases). Trimming removed 1 base at V and 3 bases at J, with 7 bases between. Germline V gives CDR1 SGHAT, CDR2 FQNNGV. This CDR3 has 14 amino acids. CDR3 residues: CASSLGQFNQPQHF. In DNA, the CDR3 is TGTGCCAGCAGCTTAGGACAGTTCAATCAGCCCCAGCATTTT.

The rearrangement joins TRBV10-3 to TRBJ1-2, with 9 bases aligning to TRBD1. Germline V lookup: CDR1 ENHRY, CDR2 SYGVKD. V trimming: 6 bases; J trimming: 7 bases; junction bases outside the gene matches: 6. The CDR3 totals 13 residues. The CDR3 nucleotides read TGTGCCATCAGGCGGACAGGGGATTTTGGCTACACCTTC. Translation: CAIRRTGDFGYTF.

This clone was found a few times. The chain couples TRBV5-5 to TRBJ1-2, with D hard to call. This CDR3 is 14 amino acids long. Looked up from germline, CDR1 is SGHKS and CDR2 is YYEKEE (reference sequence). The V and J ends lost 3 bases and 8 bases respectively, with 17 bases between them. DNA of the CDR3: TGTGCCAGCAGCTCGCCCACGGACCAGCAAGGCTACACCTTC. Amino acids: CASSSPTDQQGYTF.

The V gene is TRBV18, the J gene TRBJ2-5; 12 nucleotides line up with TRBD1. CDR1 and CDR2 from the germline V gene are KGHSH and LQKENI. The V and J ends lost 6 bases and 5 bases, in that order; junction bases with no gene match: 7. This CDR3 contains 15 residues. As DNA, the CDR3 is TGTGCCAGCTCCCCTTCCGGGACAGGGGGCGAGACCCAGTACTTC. Residues: CASSPSGTGGETQYF.

Here the CDR3 DNA reads TGCGCCAGCAGCCAAGGATTTTCCGGGGCCAACGTCCTGACTTTC. Its protein is CASSQGFSGANVLTF. This sequence joins TRBV4-3 and TRBJ2-6; D call uncertain. The germline V gene encodes CDR1 LGHNA and CDR2 YSLEER. Trimming left V 1 base short and J 4 bases short, with 8 bases between. This CDR3 comprises 15 residues.

The rearrangement joins TRBV9 to TRBJ2-7, with no clear D. With 0 bases removed from V and 2 bases from J, the gap between germline ends came to 9 bases. The CDR3 has 14 residues. Per germline, CDR1 SGDLS and CDR2 YYNGEE. DNA of the CDR3: TGTGCCAGCAGCGTAGAACATGGGGCCTACGAGCAGTACTTC. The encoded protein is CASSVEHGAYEQYF.

This chain links TRBV11-2 with TRBJ1-6; D is perhaps TRBD1 (6 bases). Germline V gene sequence: CDR1 SGHAT, CDR2 FQNNGV. The CDR3 loop spans 15 amino acids. V shed 1 base and J shed 7 bases, with 11 bases lying between them. The CDR3 bases are TGTGCCAGCAGCTTAGGGGGGGCGCGGAATTCACCCCTCCACTTT. Translating it yields CASSLGGARNSPLHF.

The CDR3 DNA sequence: TGTGCCAGCAGCCAAGTACGCGGGAACTACAGGGAACTGTTTTTT. It codes for CASSQVRGNYRELFF. The chain recombines TRBV14 with TRBJ1-4; a possible D gene is TRBD1 (6 bases). This CDR3 has 15 amino acids. Per the germline V gene, CDR1 is SGHDN and CDR2 is FVKESK. Deletions cut 1 base from V and 12 bases from J, with 18 bases between.

This chain uses TRBV6-6 with TRBJ2-7; 7 bases fit TRBD1. Germline V gene lookup returns CDR1 MNHNY and CDR2 SVGAGI (reference sequence). The J segment lost 1 base and the V segment lost 6 bases, leaving 6 bases of the junction unmatched. The CDR3 has 14 residues. The CDR3 loop reads CASRDRVRSYEQYF. The CDR3 DNA reads as TGTGCCAGCAGAGACAGGGTTCGTTCCTACGAGCAGTACTTC.

This chain connects TRBV29-1 to TRBJ1-2; 8 bases line up with TRBD1. Trimming cost V 0 bases and J 6 bases; bases outside gene matches: 6. The CDR3 has 14 residues. Per the germline V gene, CDR1 is SQVTM and CDR2 is ANQGSEA. CDR3 residues: CSVEDGAGGDGYTF. As DNA, the CDR3 is TGCAGCGTTGAAGATGGAGCAGGGGGCGATGGCTACACCTTC.

CDR3 amino acids: CASSFGRAPNATNEKLFF. The DNA for the CDR3 is TGTGCCAGCAGCTTCGGGCGGGCACCAAATGCAACTAATGAAAAACTGTTTTTT. The chain links TRBV7-3 to TRBJ1-4; D is undetermined. Trimming removed 3 bases from V and 0 bases from J, with 17 bases in between. Germline CDR1 reads SGHTA; CDR2 reads FQGTGA. The CDR3 extends over 18 amino acids.

The V gene is TRBV5-6, the J gene TRBJ1-4, with 12 bases lining up with TRBD1. CDR1 and CDR2 (germline): SGHDT, YYEEEE. This CDR3 spans 16 amino acids. Germline trimming cut 4 bases from V and 3 bases from J; bases unmatched to any gene: 4. The DNA for the CDR3 is TGTGCCAGCAGCAGGGACAGGGGGCCACCTAATGAAAAACTGTTTTTT. Residues: CASSRDRGPPNEKLFF.

This clone was picked up a small number of times. The V call is TRBV7-6, the J call TRBJ1-4; D is perhaps TRBD1 (6 bases). Trimming shortened V by 6 bases and J by 3 bases, and 8 bases separated the two germline ends. The CDR3 has 13 amino acids. Germline lookup yields CDR1 SGHVS and CDR2 FNYEAQ. The CDR3, as DNA: TGTGCCAGCAGAGGACAGTCTAATGAAAAACTGTTTTTT. Translating it yields CASRGQSNEKLFF.